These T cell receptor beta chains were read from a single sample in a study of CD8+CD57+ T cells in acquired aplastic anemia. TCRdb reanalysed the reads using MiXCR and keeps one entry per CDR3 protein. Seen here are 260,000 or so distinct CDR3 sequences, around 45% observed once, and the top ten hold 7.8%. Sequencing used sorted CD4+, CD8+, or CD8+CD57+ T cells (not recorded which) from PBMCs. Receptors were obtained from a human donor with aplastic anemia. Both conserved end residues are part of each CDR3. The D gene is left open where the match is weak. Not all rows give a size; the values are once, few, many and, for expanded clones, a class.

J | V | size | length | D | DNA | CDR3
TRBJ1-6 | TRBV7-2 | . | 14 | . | TGTGCCAGCAGCTTGGAGGGGGATAATTCACCCCTCCACTTT | CASSLEGDNSPLHF
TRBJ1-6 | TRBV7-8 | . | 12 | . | TGTGCCAGCAGCATGGTGGGTTCACCCCTCCACTTT | CASSMVGSPLHF
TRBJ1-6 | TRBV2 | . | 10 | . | TGTGCCAGCAGTAGTTCACCCCTCCACTTT | CASSSSPLHF
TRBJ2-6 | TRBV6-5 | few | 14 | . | TGTGCCGGACGGGGCGACTCTGGGGCCAACGTCCTGACTTTC | CAGRGDSGANVLTF
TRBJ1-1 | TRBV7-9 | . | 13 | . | TGTGCCAGCAGCCCAGTAGGGGACACTGAAGCTTTCTTT | CASSPVGDTEAFF
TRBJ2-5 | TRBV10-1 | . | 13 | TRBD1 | TGCGCCAGCAGAGAAATCGGACAGGGGGCCCAGTACTTC | CASREIGQGAQYF
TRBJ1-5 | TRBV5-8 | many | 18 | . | TGTGCCAGCAGCTTGGTTCAGGGGCGATATCATAGCAATCAGCCCCAGCATTTT | CASSLVQGRYHSNQPQHF
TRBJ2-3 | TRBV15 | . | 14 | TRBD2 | TGCGCCAGCAGCCTCCGGACTAGCGAAGATACGCAGTATTTT | CASSLRTSEDTQYF
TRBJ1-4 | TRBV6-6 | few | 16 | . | TGTGCCAGCAGTTCTTACCTTGGACGGAAGAATGAAAAACTGTTTTTT | CASSSYLGRKNEKLFF
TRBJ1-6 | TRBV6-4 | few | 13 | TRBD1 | TGTGCCAGCAGTGACTCAGGGGGCTCACCCCTCCACTTT | CASSDSGGSPLHF
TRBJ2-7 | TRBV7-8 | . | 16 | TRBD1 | TGTGCCAGCAGCCGCGGGACAGGTCCGAGCTCCTACGAGCAGTACTTC | CASSRGTGPSSYEQYF
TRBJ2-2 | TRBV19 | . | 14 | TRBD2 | TGTGCCAGTACGGCGGGAGGGCCGGGCGGGGAGCTGTTTTTT | CASTAGGPGGELFF
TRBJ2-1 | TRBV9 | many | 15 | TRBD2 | TGTGCCAGCAGCGATAGCGGGAGGGCCCTCTCGCCGCAGTTCTTC | CASSDSGRALSPQFF
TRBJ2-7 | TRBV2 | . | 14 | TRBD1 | TGTGCCAGCAACCACAGGGGTCAATCCTACGAGCAGTACTTC | CASNHRGQSYEQYF
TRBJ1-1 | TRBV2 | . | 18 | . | TGTGCCAGCAGATTGGGGGGATATGAATCAGGGCCGGACACTGAAGCTTTCTTT | CASRLGGYESGPDTEAFF
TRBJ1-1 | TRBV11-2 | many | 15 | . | TGTGCCAGCAGCTTGAGACAGAACATGAACACTGAAGCTTTCTTT | CASSLRQNMNTEAFF
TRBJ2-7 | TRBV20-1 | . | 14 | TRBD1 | TGCAGTGCTACAGAGACAGGGGGCTTCTACGAGCAGTACTTC | CSATETGGFYEQYF
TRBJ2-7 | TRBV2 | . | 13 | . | TGTGCCAGCTCCCTTGGCAGCTCCTACGAGCAGCACTTC | CASSLGSSYEQHF
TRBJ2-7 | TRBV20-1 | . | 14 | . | TGCAGTGCTATACACCATGGGCCAGCCTACGAGCAGTACTTC | CSAIHHGPAYEQYF
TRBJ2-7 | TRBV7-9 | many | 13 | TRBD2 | TGTGCCAGCAGCCCAAGCGGGGATTACGAGCAGTACTTC | CASSPSGDYEQYF
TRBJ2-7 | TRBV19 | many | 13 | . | TGTGCCAGTAGTACTACAGCATACTACGAGCAGTACTTC | CASSTTAYYEQYF
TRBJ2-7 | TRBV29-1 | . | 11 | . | TGCAGCGCCCGCTGGGGGTACGAGCAGTACTTC | CSARWGYEQYF
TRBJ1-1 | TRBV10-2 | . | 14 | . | TGCGCCAGCAGTGGGGGGACACAGAACACTGAAGCTTTCTTT | CASSGGTQNTEAFF
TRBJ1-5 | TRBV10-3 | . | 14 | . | TGTGCCATCAGTGATGTTTATAGCAATCAGCCCCAGCATTTT | CAISDVYSNQPQHF
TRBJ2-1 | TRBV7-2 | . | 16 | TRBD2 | TGTGCCAGCAGCACCAGCGGGGCTGTTCTCAACAATGAGCAGTTCTTC | CASSTSGAVLNNEQFF
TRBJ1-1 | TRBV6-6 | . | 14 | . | TGTGCCAGCAGTACAAGCGGGACCTGGGGTGAAGCTTTCTTT | CASSTSGTWGEAFF
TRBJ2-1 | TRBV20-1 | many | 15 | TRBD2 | TGCAGTGCTAGTTCCCCGGGGGGATCCTACAATGAGCAGTTCTTC | CSASSPGGSYNEQFF
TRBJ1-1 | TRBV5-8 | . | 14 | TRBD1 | TGTGCCAGCAGCTTGGGACAGGGATCTAATGAAGCTTTCTTT | CASSLGQGSNEAFF
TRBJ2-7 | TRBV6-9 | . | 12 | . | TGTGCCAGGTGGTGGGGTAGGGACGAGCAGTACTTC | CARWWGRDEQYF
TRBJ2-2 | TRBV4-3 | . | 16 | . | TGCGCCAGCAGCCAAGATCGAGGCAGGGGGGCCGGGGAGCTGTTTTTT | CASSQDRGRGAGELFF
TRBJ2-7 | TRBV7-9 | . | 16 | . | TGTGCCAGCAGTTTTAGCCCAGCTACTAGCTCCTACGAGCAGTACTTC | CASSFSPATSSYEQYF
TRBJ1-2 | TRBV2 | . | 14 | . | TGTGCCAGCACCTTAGCCAGGGATGGGTATGGCTACACCTTC | CASTLARDGYGYTF
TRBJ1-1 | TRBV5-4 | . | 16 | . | TGTGCCAGCATCGGGAAGGACGGGGGTGGGAACACTGAAGCTTTCTTT | CASIGKDGGGNTEAFF
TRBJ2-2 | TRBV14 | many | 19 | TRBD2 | TGTGCCAGCAGCCAAGAGGCGGTAGCGGGAGTTCGGTATACCGGGGAGCTGTTTTTT | CASSQEAVAGVRYTGELFF
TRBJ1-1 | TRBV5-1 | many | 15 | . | TGCGCCAGCAGCTTGGCCGAGGGGAAATCCACTGAAGCTTTCTTT | CASSLAEGKSTEAFF
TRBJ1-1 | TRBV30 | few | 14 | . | TGTGCCTCCTTCTCCATTGTGGAGGACACTGAAGCTTTCTTT | CASFSIVEDTEAFF
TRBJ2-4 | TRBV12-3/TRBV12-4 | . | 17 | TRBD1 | TGTGCCAGCAGTTCTACTTCGGGACAGGGTAATTGGGGCATTCAGTACTTC | CASSSTSGQGNWGIQYF
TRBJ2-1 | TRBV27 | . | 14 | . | TGTGCCAGCAGTAAGCAGCTAAGCTACAATGAGCAGTTCTTC | CASSKQLSYNEQFF
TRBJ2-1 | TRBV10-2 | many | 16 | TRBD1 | TGCGCCAGCAGTCCACAGGGGTCTAATTATTACAATGAGCAGTTCTTC | CASSPQGSNYYNEQFF
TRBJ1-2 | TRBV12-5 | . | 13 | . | TGTGCTAGTGACATGGGGGGGTTCGGTGGCTACACCTTC | CASDMGGFGGYTF
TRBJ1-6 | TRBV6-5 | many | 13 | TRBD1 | TGTGCCAGTTCGGACAGGGTTTATTCACCCCTCCACTTT | CASSDRVYSPLHF
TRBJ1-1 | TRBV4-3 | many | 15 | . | TGCGCCAGCAGCCAAGATCGGGCCAGGGCTGGTGAAGCTTTCTTT | CASSQDRARAGEAFF
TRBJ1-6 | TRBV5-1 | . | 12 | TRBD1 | TGCGCCAGCAGCTCGGGACAGTCTACCCTCCACTTT | CASSSGQSTLHF
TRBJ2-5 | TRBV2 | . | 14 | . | TGTGCCAGCAGAACAACCGGCCCACAAGAGACCCAGTACTTC | CASRTTGPQETQYF
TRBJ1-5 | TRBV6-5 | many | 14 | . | TGTGCCAGCAGTGGGAGGGACCGCAATCAGCCCCAGCATTTT | CASSGRDRNQPQHF
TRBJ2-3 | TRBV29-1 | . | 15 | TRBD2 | TGCAGCGTGAGGCTAGCGGGAGGTGGTTCAGATACGCAGTATTTT | CSVRLAGGGSDTQYF
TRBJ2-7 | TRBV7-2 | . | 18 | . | TGTGCCAGCAGCTTAGGTCCTTTTAGTGGGACACCCTCCTACGAGCAGTACTTC | CASSLGPFSGTPSYEQYF
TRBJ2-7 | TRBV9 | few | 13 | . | TGTGCCAGCAGTGAATATAAGCAGGCTAAGCAGTACTTC | CASSEYKQAKQYF
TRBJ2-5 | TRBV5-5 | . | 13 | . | TGTGCCAGCAGCCAAGCTACAGCAGGGACCCAGTACTTC | CASSQATAGTQYF
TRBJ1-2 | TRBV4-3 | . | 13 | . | TGCGCCAGCAGCCGAGAGGGGTTATATGGCTACACCTTC | CASSREGLYGYTF
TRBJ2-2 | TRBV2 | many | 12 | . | TGTGCCAGCTTGCGGAACACCGGGGAGCTGTTTTTT | CASLRNTGELFF
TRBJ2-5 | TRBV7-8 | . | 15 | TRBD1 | TGTGCCAGCAGCTTAGCGGGACAGGTTCAAGAGACCCAGTACTTC | CASSLAGQVQETQYF
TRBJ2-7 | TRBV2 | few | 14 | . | TGTGCCAGCAGTGACGGGACACTAAACTACGAGCAGTACTTC | CASSDGTLNYEQYF
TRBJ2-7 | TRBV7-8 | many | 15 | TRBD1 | TGTGCCAGCAGCCCCAGGACAGGGCCACTCTACGAGCAGTACTTC | CASSPRTGPLYEQYF
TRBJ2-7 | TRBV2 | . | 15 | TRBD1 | TGTGCCAGCAGCGCGGGACAGGGGGCCTCCTACGAGCAGTACTTC | CASSAGQGASYEQYF
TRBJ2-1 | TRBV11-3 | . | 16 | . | TGTGCCAGCAGCCAACTAGTGGGGAGAGGGGAAAATGAGCAGTTCTTC | CASSQLVGRGENEQFF